The 15 T cell receptor beta chains given below trace back to one sample, sequenced in a study of technical replicates of blood from a few donors. The protocol was immunoSEQ multiplex PCR, while the TCRdb copy is restricted to in-frame clones and leaves out a portion. The data hold roughly 69,000 clones, with approximately 86% observed a single time. The sample taken for sequencing was PBMCs. These receptors all stem from a human donor in good health. Some clones in this sample may be carry-over from other donors' samples.

Only a few counts were recorded for this clone. The chain links TRBV4-3 to TRBJ2-3, with 13 bases aligning to TRBD2. CDR1 and CDR2 from the germline V gene are LGHNA and YSLEER. The V gene end was trimmed by 0 bases and the J gene end by 5 bases; junction bases not matched to a gene: 11. The CDR3 has 19 amino acids. The CDR3 loop reads CASSQDGLAGVPLEDTQYF. The CDR3 nucleotides are TGCGCCAGCAGCCAAGATGGACTAGCGGGGGTGCCCCTTGAAGATACGCAGTATTTT.

The chain joins TRBV30 to TRBJ1-3; tentative D call: TRBD1 (5 bases). The CDR3 contains 14 residues. CDR1 GTSNPN and CDR2 SVGIG come from the germline V gene (reference sequence). Trimming took off 5 bases at V and 2 bases at J, with 13 bases between the two ends. The CDR3 coding sequence is TGTGCCTGGGACAAGGGACTCCCTGGAAACACCATATATTTT. Amino acid sequence: CAWDKGLPGNTIYF.

This clone was detected once. The chain uses TRBV29-1 and TRBJ2-1; 10 nucleotides align to TRBD2. The CDR3 totals 14 residues. From germline, CDR1 is SQVTM and CDR2 ANQGSEA. V shed 4 bases, J shed 4 bases, and the junction held 4 bases outside the gene matches. CDR3 sequence reads: CSVGWTSGYNEQFF. DNA of the CDR3: TGCAGCGTTGGATGGACTAGCGGATACAATGAGCAGTTCTTC.

The rearrangement joins TRBV7-9 to TRBJ2-3, with D unresolved. CDR3 length equals 14 residues. V was pared by 5 bases and J by 1 base, with 10 bases between. From germline, CDR1 is SEHNR and CDR2 FQNEAQ (reference sequence). The CDR3 loop is CASSRTLGTDTQYF. The CDR3 nucleotides are TGTGCCAGCAGCCGAACTCTAGGCACAGATACGCAGTATTTT.

CDR3 DNA: TGTGCCAGCGGACGGGGGAGGTACAATGAGCAGTTCTTC. Protein sequence: CASGRGRYNEQFF. This chain links TRBV2 with TRBJ2-1; D may be TRBD2 (6 bases). Germline lookup yields CDR1 SNHLY and CDR2 FYNNEI. The V and J ends lost 8 bases and 4 bases respectively, with 12 bases between them. This CDR3 has 13 amino acids. The whole variable domain, filled in from reference TRBV2 and TRBJ2-1, reads EPEVTQTPSHQVTQMGQEVILRCVPISNHLYFYWYRQILGQKVEFLVSFYNNEISEKSEIFDDQFSVERPDGSNFTLKIRSTKLEDSAMYFCASGRGRYNEQFFGPGTRLTVL.

Only a few counts were recorded for this clone. The CDR3 loop reads CASSSGTSENEQFF. The CDR3 DNA reads as TGTGCCAGCAGCTCCGGGACTAGCGAGAATGAGCAGTTCTTC. The V gene is TRBV7-9, the J gene TRBJ2-1, with 10 bases that match TRBD2. CDR3 size: 14 residues. Germline assignment: CDR1 SEHNR and CDR2 FQNEAQ (reference sequence). Losses at the gene ends were 4 bases for V and 7 bases for J; bases not matched to a gene: 4. Variable domain in full (rest from reference TRBV7-9 and TRBJ2-1): DTGVSQNPRHKITKRGQNVTFRCDPISEHNRLYWYRQTLGQGPEFLTYFQNEAQLEKSRLLSDRFSAERPKGSFSTLEIQRTEQGDSAMYLCASSSGTSENEQFFGPGTRLTVL.

The V call is TRBV9, the J call TRBJ1-1, with a possible D match to TRBD1 (6 bases). The CDR3 totals 15 residues. Trimming took off 3 bases at V and 5 bases at J, with 17 bases between the two ends. The germline V gene encodes CDR1 SGDLS and CDR2 YYNGEE. CDR3 residues: CASSAGGGWGTEAFF. CDR3 nucleotide sequence: TGTGCCAGCAGCGCTGGGGGGGGCTGGGGGACTGAAGCTTTCTTT.

The rearrangement joins TRBV10-3 to TRBJ1-5; TRBD1 might be the D (6 bases). This CDR3 is built from 21 residues. The V end was cut by 0 bases, the J end by 1 base, with 25 bases between. Per germline, CDR1 ENHRY and CDR2 SYGVKD. In DNA, the CDR3 is TGTGCCATCAGTGAGTCGAAGGGGGGGGAGCTGGCCCGGAAAAGCAATCAGCCCCAGCATTTT. Translation: CAISESKGGELARKSNQPQHF.

The V call is TRBV5-1, the J call TRBJ2-2, with a possible D match to TRBD1 (6 bases). This CDR3 comprises 15 residues. Looked up from germline, CDR1 is SGHRS and CDR2 is YFSETQ. V was pared by 4 bases and J by 3 bases, with 13 bases between. The CDR3 spells CASSRDTRYTGELFF. The CDR3 DNA sequence: TGCGCCAGCAGCCGGGACACCCGTTACACCGGGGAGCTGTTTTTT.

This clone has a single count. This chain uses TRBV2 with TRBJ2-3; 9 nucleotides match TRBD2. Trimming removed 6 bases from V and 0 bases from J; junction bases left unmatched: 10. The germline CDR1 and CDR2 sequences are SNHLY and FYNNEI. CDR3 size: 17 residues. CDR3 in DNA: TGTGCCAGCAGCCAGACCTTAGCGGGAGTGAGCACAGATACGCAGTATTTT. Its translation is CASSQTLAGVSTDTQYF. Complete variable domain (other parts from reference TRBV2 and TRBJ2-3): EPEVTQTPSHQVTQMGQEVILRCVPISNHLYFYWYRQILGQKVEFLVSFYNNEISEKSEIFDDQFSVERPDGSNFTLKIRSTKLEDSAMYFCASSQTLAGVSTDTQYFGPGTRLTVL.

This chain links TRBV6-5 with TRBJ2-7; 11 bases fit TRBD1. CDR3 size: 14 residues. The J segment lost 7 bases and the V segment lost 4 bases, leaving 6 bases of the junction unmatched. Germline CDR1 MNHEY, CDR2 SVGAGI. The CDR3 DNA reads TGTGCCAGCAGTTGGACAGGGGGCCGGGGGGAGCAGTACTTC. Encoded protein: CASSWTGGRGEQYF.

This clone was counted between two and nine times. This chain's CDR3 is CASIGASGGAGEQFF. For the CDR3, the DNA is TGTGCCAGCATTGGGGCTAGCGGGGGGGCCGGAGAGCAGTTCTTC. The V and J genes are TRBV6-1 and TRBJ2-1; 12 bases map to TRBD2. The CDR3 contains 15 residues. Looked up from germline, CDR1 is MNHNS and CDR2 is SASEGT. The V and J ends lost 7 bases and 10 bases, in that order; junction bases with no gene match: 11.

The V and J genes are TRBV28 and TRBJ2-7, with a tentative D call TRBD2 (6 bases). The germline gives CDR1 MDHEN, CDR2 SYDVKM. The V and J ends lost 6 bases and 7 bases respectively, with 19 bases between them. The CDR3 is made up of 14 amino acids. This chain's CDR3 is CASSGEARAREQYF. The CDR3 nucleotides read TGTGCCAGCAGCGGGGAGGCTCGGGCTCGTGAGCAGTACTTC.

This clone was detected once. The chain recombines TRBV4-2 with TRBJ1-5; TRBD1 agrees at 7 bases. Trimming removed 6 bases from V and 1 base from J; junction bases left unmatched: 3. This CDR3 is built from 14 residues. Germline V gives CDR1 LGHNA, CDR2 YNFKEQ. The CDR3 sequence is CASRLTGSNQPQHF. The CDR3 nucleotides read TGTGCCAGCAGATTGACAGGGAGCAATCAGCCCCAGCATTTT.

This clone came up a few times. This chain connects TRBV11-2 to TRBJ1-1, with D uncertain. CDR1 and CDR2 from the germline V gene are SGHAT and FQNNGV. The germline V and J ends were trimmed by 3 bases and 4 bases, with 9 bases remaining between them. This CDR3 is 13 amino acids long. CDR3 in amino acids: CASSFSQLTEAFF. The CDR3 DNA reads as TGTGCCAGCAGCTTTAGCCAGCTCACTGAAGCTTTCTTT.